The subject of this entry is one T cell receptor (beta chain). Under the authors' procedure: Reference gene primer amplification gave nucleated cell count estimates. The repertoire was sequenced with immunoSEQ multiplex PCR; TCRdb's copy has only in-frame clones and lacks some. V, J and clone size reflect that table, while D and trimming were determined from the DNA. The sample holds 200,000 to 250,000 clones, approximately 89% seen once. The data belong to a study of blood T cell repertoires in COVID-19. Study in general: From T cells, B-cell-depleted T cells, or PBMCs came the material, which was cDNA or gDNA.

The age range of participants was 18 to 89 years, with residence in about 25 US areas. Before they entered the study, exposed participants had met a COVID-19 case within 2 weeks. Germline loops: CDR1 SGHTA, CDR2 FQGTGA. The CDR3 consists of 15 residues. V was trimmed by 5 bases and J by 4 bases, leaving 15 bases between them. This TCR came from a woman aged 25 to 39 who had been exposed to COVID-19. The sequencing input was PBMCs or T cells enriched from blood (not recorded which). The chain is built from TRBV7-3 and TRBJ2-1; weak D call: TRBD1 (6 bases). CDR3 in amino acids: CASSLEGTPYNEQFF. The CDR3 DNA follows: TGTGCCAGCAGCCTAGAAGGGACACCGTACAATGAGCAGTTCTTC.